The rows below give T cell receptor beta chains drawn from one sample of a study of T cell responses to AZD1222 COVID-19 vaccine. The assay was immunoSEQ multiplex PCR, and TCRdb's table has in-frame clones only and misses some. The repertoire holds 90,000 to 150,000 clones, with 80% to 90% as singletons. Sample: peripheral blood, taken on day 0 of AZD1222 vaccination. The source is an adult in good health. CDR3s leave out the opening cysteine and the closing phenylalanine or tryptophan. Fields, in order: CDR3 protein, V gene, J gene.

cdr3_aa: ASSLDRVRGEQF; v_call: TRBV5-6; j_call: TRBJ2-1
cdr3_aa: ASSVHGGRRGSREF; v_call: TRBV25-1; j_call: TRBJ2-1
cdr3_aa: SGAGQETQY; v_call: TRBV20-1; j_call: TRBJ2-5
cdr3_aa: AWSPRSGQPQH; v_call: TRBV30; j_call: TRBJ1-5
cdr3_aa: ASSYTGAPQYEQY; v_call: TRBV6-5; j_call: TRBJ2-7
cdr3_aa: ASSLRPGHARKQY; v_call: TRBV28; j_call: TRBJ2-7
cdr3_aa: ASRPPGGTAQF; v_call: TRBV12-2; j_call: TRBJ2-1
cdr3_aa: ASRPGQVQTQY; v_call: TRBV7-2; j_call: TRBJ2-5
cdr3_aa: ASSQDLQQGRIRGYT; v_call: TRBV3-1/TRBV3-2; j_call: TRBJ1-2
cdr3_aa: AWTVTGGAKYT; v_call: TRBV30; j_call: TRBJ1-2
cdr3_aa: ASSQDETGVGPQH; v_call: TRBV4-1; j_call: TRBJ1-5
cdr3_aa: ASTEAESEAF; v_call: TRBV28; j_call: TRBJ1-1
cdr3_aa: ASSLGTVGPLSEKLF; v_call: TRBV27; j_call: TRBJ1-4
cdr3_aa: ASSPAGQGALDAF; v_call: TRBV28; j_call: TRBJ1-1
cdr3_aa: ASRLDLNTGELF; v_call: TRBV7-3; j_call: TRBJ2-2
cdr3_aa: ASSQMFSSNQPQH; v_call: TRBV4-3; j_call: TRBJ1-5